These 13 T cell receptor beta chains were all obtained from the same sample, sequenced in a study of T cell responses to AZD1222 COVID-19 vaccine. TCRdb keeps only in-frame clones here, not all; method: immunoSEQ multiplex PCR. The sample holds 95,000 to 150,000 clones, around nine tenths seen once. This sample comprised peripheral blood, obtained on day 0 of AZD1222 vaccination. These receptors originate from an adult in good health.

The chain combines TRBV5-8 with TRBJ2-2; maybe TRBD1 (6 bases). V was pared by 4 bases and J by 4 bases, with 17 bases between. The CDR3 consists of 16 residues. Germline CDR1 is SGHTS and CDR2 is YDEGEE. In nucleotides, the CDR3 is TGTGCCAGCAGCCCCGGGACATTCTTTCCCACCGGGGAGCTGTTTTTT. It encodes CASSPGTFFPTGELFF. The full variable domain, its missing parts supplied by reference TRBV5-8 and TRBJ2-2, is EAGVTQSPTHLIKTRGQQATLRCSPISGHTSVYWYQQALGLGLQFLLWYDEGEERNRGNFPPRFSGRQFPNYSSELNVNALELEDSALYLCASSPGTFFPTGELFFGEGSRLTVL.

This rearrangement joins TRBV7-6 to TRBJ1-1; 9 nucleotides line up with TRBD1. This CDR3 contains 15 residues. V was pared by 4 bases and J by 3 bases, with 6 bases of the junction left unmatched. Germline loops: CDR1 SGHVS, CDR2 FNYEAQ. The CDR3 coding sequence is TGTGCCAGCAGCTCACCGGACAGGGGATACACTGAAGCTTTCTTT. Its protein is CASSSPDRGYTEAFF.

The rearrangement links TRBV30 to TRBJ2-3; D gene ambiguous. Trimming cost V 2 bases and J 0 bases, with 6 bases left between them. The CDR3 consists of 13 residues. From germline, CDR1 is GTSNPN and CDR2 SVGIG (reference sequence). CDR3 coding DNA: TGTGCCTGGAGTCGGGCTAGCACAGATACGCAGTATTTT. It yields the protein CAWSRASTDTQYF.

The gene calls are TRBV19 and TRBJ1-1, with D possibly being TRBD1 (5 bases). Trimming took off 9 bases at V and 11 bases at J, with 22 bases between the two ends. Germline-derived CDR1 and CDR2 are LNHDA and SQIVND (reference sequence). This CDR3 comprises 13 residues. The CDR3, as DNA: TGTGCCAGCCGCAAAGAAAGGGGCCTAGGGGCTTTCTTT. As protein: CASRKERGLGAFF.

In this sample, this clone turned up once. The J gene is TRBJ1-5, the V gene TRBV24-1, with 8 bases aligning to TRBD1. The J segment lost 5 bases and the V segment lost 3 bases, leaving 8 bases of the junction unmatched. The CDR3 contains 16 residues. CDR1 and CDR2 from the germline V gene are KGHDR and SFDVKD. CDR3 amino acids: CATSDAGGPHDQPQHF. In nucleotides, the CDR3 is TGTGCCACCAGTGATGCAGGGGGCCCTCATGATCAGCCCCAGCATTTT.

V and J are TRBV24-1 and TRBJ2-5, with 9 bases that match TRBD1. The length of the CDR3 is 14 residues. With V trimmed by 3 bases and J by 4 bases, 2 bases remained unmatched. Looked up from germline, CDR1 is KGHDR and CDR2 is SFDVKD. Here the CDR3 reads CATSDTGGSETQYF. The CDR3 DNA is TGTGCCACCAGTGATACAGGGGGCTCAGAGACCCAGTACTTC.

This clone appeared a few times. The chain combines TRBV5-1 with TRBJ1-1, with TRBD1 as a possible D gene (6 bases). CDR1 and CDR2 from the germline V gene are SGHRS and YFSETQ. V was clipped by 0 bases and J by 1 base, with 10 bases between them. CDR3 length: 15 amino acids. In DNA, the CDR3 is TGCGCCAGCAGCTTGGGAGGGGGGTGGAACACTGAAGCTTTCTTT. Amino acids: CASSLGGGWNTEAFF.

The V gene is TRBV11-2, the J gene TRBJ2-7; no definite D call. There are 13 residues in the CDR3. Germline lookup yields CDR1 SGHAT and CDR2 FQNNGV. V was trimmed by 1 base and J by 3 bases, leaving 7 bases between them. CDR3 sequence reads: CASSLGSYYEQYV. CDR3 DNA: TGTGCCAGCAGCTTAGGGTCGTACTACGAGCAGTACGTC.

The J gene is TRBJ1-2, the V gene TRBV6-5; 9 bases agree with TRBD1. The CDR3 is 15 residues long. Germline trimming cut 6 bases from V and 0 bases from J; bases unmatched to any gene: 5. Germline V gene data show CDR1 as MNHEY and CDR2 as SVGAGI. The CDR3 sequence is CASRLDRGSNYGYTF. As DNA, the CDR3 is TGTGCCAGCAGACTCGACAGGGGGTCTAACTATGGCTACACCTTC.

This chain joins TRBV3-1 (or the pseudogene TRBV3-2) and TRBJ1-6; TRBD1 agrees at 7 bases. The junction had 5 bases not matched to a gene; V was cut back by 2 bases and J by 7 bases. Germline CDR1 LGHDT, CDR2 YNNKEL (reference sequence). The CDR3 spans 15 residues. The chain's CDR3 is CASSQNRGPNSPLHF. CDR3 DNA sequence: TGTGCCAGCAGCCAAAACAGGGGACCCAATTCACCCCTCCACTTT.

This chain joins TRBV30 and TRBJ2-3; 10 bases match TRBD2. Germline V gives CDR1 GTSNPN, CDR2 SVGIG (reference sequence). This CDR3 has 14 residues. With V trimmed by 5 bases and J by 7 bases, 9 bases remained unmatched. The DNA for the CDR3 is TGTGCCTGGGGACCGGGACTAGCGCCGAATACGCAGTATTTT. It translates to CAWGPGLAPNTQYF.

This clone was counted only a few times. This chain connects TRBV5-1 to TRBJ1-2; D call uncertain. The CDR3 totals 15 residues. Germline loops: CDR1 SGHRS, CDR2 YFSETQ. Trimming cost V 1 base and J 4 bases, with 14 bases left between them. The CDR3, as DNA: TGCGCCAGCAGCTTGTTTGACTTTGTGGGCTATGGCTACACCTTC. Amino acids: CASSLFDFVGYGYTF.

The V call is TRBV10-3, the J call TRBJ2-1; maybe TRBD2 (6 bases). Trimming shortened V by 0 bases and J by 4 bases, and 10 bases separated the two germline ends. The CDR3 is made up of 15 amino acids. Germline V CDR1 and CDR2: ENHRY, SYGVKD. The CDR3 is CAISESLADYNEQFF. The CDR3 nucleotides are TGTGCCATCAGTGAGTCTTTAGCGGATTACAATGAGCAGTTCTTC.